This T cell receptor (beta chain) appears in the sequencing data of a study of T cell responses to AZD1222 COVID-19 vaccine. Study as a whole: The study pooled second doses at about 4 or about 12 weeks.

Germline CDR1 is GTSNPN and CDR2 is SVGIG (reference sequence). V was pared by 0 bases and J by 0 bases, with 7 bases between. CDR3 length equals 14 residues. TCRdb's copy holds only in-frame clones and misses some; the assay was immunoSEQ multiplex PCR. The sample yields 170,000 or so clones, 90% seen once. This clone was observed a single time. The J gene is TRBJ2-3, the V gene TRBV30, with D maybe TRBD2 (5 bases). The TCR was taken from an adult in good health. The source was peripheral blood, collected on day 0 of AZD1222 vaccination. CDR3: CAWSVWTSTDTQYF. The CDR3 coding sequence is TGTGCCTGGAGTGTTTGGACTAGCACAGATACGCAGTATTTT. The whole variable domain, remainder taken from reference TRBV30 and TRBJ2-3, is SQTIHQWPATLVQPVGSPLSLECTVEGTSNPNLYWYRQAAGRGLQLLFYSVGIGQISSEVPQNLSASRPQDRQFILSSKKLLLSDSGFYLCAWSVWTSTDTQYFGPGTRLTVL.